The 15 T cell receptor beta chains given below trace back to one sample, sequenced in a study of T cell responses to AZD1222 COVID-19 vaccine. Repertoires were generated with immunoSEQ multiplex PCR, while TCRdb's copy carries only in-frame clones and drops some. In the table there are more than 100,000 clones, about 94% of which are singletons. The material sequenced was peripheral blood, taken on day 0 of AZD1222 vaccination. The receptors come from an adult in good health.

The chain joins TRBV11-3 to TRBJ2-7, with D possibly being TRBD1 (6 bases). CDR1 and CDR2 (germline): SGHNT, YENEEA. Trimming took 2 bases from V and 6 from J, leaving 8 bases between them. This CDR3 contains 12 residues. The CDR3 DNA sequence: TGTGCCAGCAGCTTAACCAGGGGCGAGCAGTACTTC. It yields the protein CASSLTRGEQYF.

The rearrangement uses TRBV7-6 and TRBJ2-1, with 11 bases that match TRBD2. J gave up 10 bases and V 1 base, and 6 bases lay outside the gene matches. Germline lookup yields CDR1 SGHVS and CDR2 FNYEAQ. The CDR3 spans 15 residues. CDR3 in amino acids: CASSLVVAGGPEQFF. CDR3 nucleotide sequence: TGTGCCAGCAGCTTAGTTGTAGCGGGGGGGCCCGAGCAGTTCTTC. Complete variable domain (other parts from reference TRBV7-6 and TRBJ2-1): GAGVSQSPRYKVTKRGQDVALRCDPISGHVSLYWYRQALGQGPEFLTYFNYEAQQDKSGLPNDRFSAERPEGSISTLTIQRTEQRDSAMYRCASSLVVAGGPEQFFGPGTRLTVL.

The V gene is TRBV2, the J gene TRBJ2-5; maybe TRBD2 (6 bases). V lost 6 bases, J lost 7 bases, and 21 bases lay in between. The germline V gene encodes CDR1 SNHLY and CDR2 FYNNEI. This CDR3 spans 15 amino acids. As DNA, the CDR3 is TGTGCCAGCAGGAATGAGGGACTGCCGTCGGGGACCCAGTACTTC. This sequence encodes CASRNEGLPSGTQYF.

This chain joins TRBV5-1 and TRBJ1-1, with D hard to call. This CDR3 has 15 residues. The V gene's germline CDR1 is SGHRS and CDR2 YFSETQ. V lost 0 bases, J lost 1 base, and 10 bases lay in between. CDR3 in amino acids: CASSLVAASNTEAFF. CDR3 bases: TGCGCCAGCAGCTTGGTTGCAGCCTCGAACACTGAAGCTTTCTTT.

CDR3 sequence (DNA): TGTGCCAGCTCCTACACTCGACCCGGGTGGGTTAATGAAAAACTGTTTTTT. Its translation: CASSYTRPGWVNEKLFF. The rearrangement joins TRBV7-6 to TRBJ1-4; D gene unclear. Germline assignment: CDR1 SGHVS and CDR2 FNYEAQ. This CDR3 is built from 17 residues. V lost 8 bases to trimming and J lost 4 bases, with 23 bases between them. The full variable domain, its missing parts supplied by reference TRBV7-6 and TRBJ1-4, is GAGVSQSPRYKVTKRGQDVALRCDPISGHVSLYWYRQALGQGPEFLTYFNYEAQQDKSGLPNDRFSAERPEGSISTLTIQRTEQRDSAMYRCASSYTRPGWVNEKLFFGSGTQLSVL.

This chain connects TRBV27 to TRBJ2-7, with TRBD1 matching over 10 bases. The germline V gene encodes CDR1 MNHEY and CDR2 SMNVEV (reference sequence). J gave up 4 bases and V 5 bases, and 14 bases lay outside the gene matches. The CDR3 is 17 amino acids. The chain's CDR3 is CASSPVGWTGGNYEQYF. The CDR3 DNA follows: TGTGCCAGCAGTCCGGTAGGCTGGACAGGGGGTAATTACGAGCAGTACTTC.

The gene calls are TRBV6-1 and TRBJ1-6, with unresolved D. The CDR3 contains 14 residues. Per the germline V gene, CDR1 is MNHNS and CDR2 is SASEGT. The germline V and J ends were trimmed by 3 bases and 7 bases, with 10 bases remaining between them. The CDR3 nucleotides are TGTGCCAGCAGTGACGGGCGAACAAATTCACCCCTCCACTTT. Translating it yields CASSDGRTNSPLHF.

V usage is TRBV27 and J usage is TRBJ2-2; D is possibly TRBD1 or TRBD2 (5 bases each). Germline CDR1 reads MNHEY; CDR2 reads SMNVEV (reference sequence). The CDR3 spans 15 residues. V lost 2 bases and J 3 bases, leaving 10 bases between the germline ends. CDR3 in DNA: TGTGCCAGCAGTTTAGAGGGGATAGACACCGGGGAGCTGTTTTTT. It yields the protein CASSLEGIDTGELFF.

The chain joins TRBV7-9 to TRBJ1-2; the D gene is possibly TRBD1 (5 bases). V gave up 4 bases and J gave up 3 bases, with 27 bases separating them. Per the germline V gene, CDR1 is SEHNR and CDR2 is FQNEAQ (reference sequence). The CDR3 contains 19 residues. The CDR3 nucleotides are TGTGCCAGCAGCTCACGCCTACAGGACCCAAACCCAATCTACTATGGCTACACCTTC. Protein sequence: CASSSRLQDPNPIYYGYTF.

This clone was recorded only once. This chain uses TRBV23-1 with TRBJ1-2; D is unclear. TRBV23-1 is treated as an ORF (open reading frame) with a function not yet certain. The CDR3 covers 15 residues. Trimming removed 3 bases from V and 8 bases from J, with 19 bases in between. The CDR3 bases are TGCGCCAGCAGTCACCCCCGTCGCCAGGCAAGGGGCTACACCTTC. Translated: CASSHPRRQARGYTF.

This sequence joins TRBV30 and TRBJ2-1; D not resolved. The CDR3 contains 13 residues. Trimming removed 4 bases from V and 7 bases from J, with 14 bases in between. Germline CDR1 GTSNPN, CDR2 SVGIG (reference sequence). CDR3 DNA: TGTGCCTGGACATATCCTGGGCGGAATGAGCAGTTCTTC. Translation gives CAWTYPGRNEQFF.

This clone was seen more than once but under ten times. The rearrangement uses TRBV28 and TRBJ2-2, with D unresolved. The CDR3 covers 15 residues. Germline CDR1 and CDR2: MDHEN and SYDVKM. Trimming stripped 5 bases from V and 4 bases from J, with 14 bases between. CDR3 in amino acids: CASSPIPQSTGELFF. The CDR3 nucleotides are TGTGCCAGCAGTCCAATCCCCCAGAGCACCGGGGAGCTGTTTTTT.

J is TRBJ1-1 and V is TRBV29-1; D call uncertain. Germline CDR1 reads SQVTM; CDR2 reads ANQGSEA. The CDR3 is 13 amino acids. Trimming cost V 4 bases and J 1 base, with 10 bases left between them. The CDR3 region is CSVGGWGNTEAFF. In nucleotides, the CDR3 is TGCAGCGTTGGCGGGTGGGGGAACACTGAAGCTTTCTTT.

V and J are TRBV20-1 and TRBJ1-2, with D possibly TRBD1 on 6 matching bases. Germline V gives CDR1 DFQATT, CDR2 SNEGSKA (reference sequence). There are 13 residues in the CDR3. The V end was cut by 6 bases, the J end by 7 bases, with 18 bases between. CDR3 region: CSASKQGSVGYTF. The CDR3 DNA is TGCAGTGCAAGTAAGCAGGGGAGTGTTGGCTACACCTTC.

This chain uses TRBV6-5 with TRBJ1-1; D call uncertain. Between the trimmed V and J ends, which lost 8 bases and 3 bases, there was a span of 4 bases. The CDR3 runs 10 residues. Germline CDR1 and CDR2: MNHEY and SVGAGI. CDR3 DNA sequence: TGTGCCAGCGGGGACACTGAAGCTTTCTTT. Its protein is CASGDTEAFF.